This T cell receptor beta chain was retrieved from a study of neurological immune-mediated disorders. From the 5' RACE reads, TCRdb called clonotypes with MiXCR, one entry per CDR3 protein. The data show tens of thousands of distinct CDR3 sequences, with around 3.5% seen just once and 2.5% to 4% held by the top ten. Study outcomes and limitations: One related-CDR3 cluster, found by phylogenetic grouping, held repertoires of 18 of 34 multiple sclerosis patients and is a possible signature.

The table lists this clonotype with many counts. Antigen: not known. An end of the junction does not agree with germline; a read error may underlie this. The germline V gene encodes CDR1 MGHRA and CDR2 YSYEKL. This CDR3 has 16 amino acids. Sequencing input: PBMCs. This receptor was identified in a woman between 25 and 40 years old with multiple sclerosis. The V call is TRBV4-1, the J call TRBJ1-5; 8 positions agree with TRBD1. CDR3 sequence reads: CASSQDVSGGNQPQNF. The CDR3 DNA sequence: TGCGCCAGCAGCCAAGATGTGTCAGGGGGCAATCAGCCCCAGAATTTT.